Presented here are 6 T cell receptor beta chains from one specimen sequenced in a study of T cells in Graves' hyperthyroidism and ophthalmopathy. There were TCR beta CDR3 regions amplified from RNA transcripts. First-round RT-PCR targeting the TCR CDR3 was performed with the HTBI primer set. TCRdb reanalysed the multiplex PCR reads using MiXCR and keeps one entry per CDR3 protein. The sample consists of 200,000 to 250,000 distinct CDR3 sequences, 15% to 20% of them appearing once. The sequenced sample consisted of blood. The receptors here all came from a man in his forties or fifties with Graves' hyperthyroidism.

The chain couples TRBV7-2 to TRBJ2-5; perhaps TRBD1 as D (6 bases). The CDR3 is 15 amino acids. CDR1 is SGHTA and CDR2 is FQGNSA in the germline V gene. Trimming pared 4 bases from V and 4 bases from J, leaving 16 bases between. The CDR3 region has the DNA TGTGCCAGCAGCTCTGCCGGCGACAGGATAGAGACCCAGTACTTC. Residues: CASSSAGDRIETQYF. The complete variable domain, with remaining parts taken from reference TRBV7-2 and TRBJ2-5, reads GAGVSQSPSNKVTEKGKDVELRCDPISGHTALYWYRQSLGQGLEFLIYFQGNSAPDKSGLPSDRFSAERTGGSVSTLTIQRTQQEDSAVYLCASSSAGDRIETQYFGPGTRLLVL.

This clonotype has a count of ten or more. This rearrangement joins TRBV29-1 to TRBJ2-3, with TRBD1 identical over 7 bases. V dropped 5 bases and J dropped 5; count of bases not matched to a gene: 7. The CDR3 runs to 13 residues. CDR1 is SQVTM, CDR2 ANQGSEA, per germline. The CDR3 bases are TGCAGCGTTTCGACAGGGATGGGAGATACGCAGTATTTT. It is translated as CSVSTGMGDTQYF.

This clonotype appeared a few times. The CDR3 DNA is TGTGCCAGCAGCTCCGGGCCACGATCGAACTACACCTTC. This translates into CASSSGPRSNYTF. The chain carries TRBV7-9 and TRBJ1-2; D gene uncertain. The CDR3 covers 13 residues. The germline V and J ends were trimmed by 4 bases and 10 bases, with 16 bases remaining between them. Germline V lookup: CDR1 SEHNR, CDR2 FQNEAQ (reference sequence).

This clonotype was seen many times. This chain links TRBV28 with TRBJ1-5, with 7 bases matching TRBD1. The germline V gene encodes CDR1 MDHEN and CDR2 SYDVKM. The V gene end was trimmed by 2 bases and the J gene end by 0 bases; junction bases not matched to a gene: 10. The CDR3 runs to 18 residues. The CDR3 region has the DNA TGTGCCAGCAGTTTAATGCACAGGGGAGGTTATAGCAATCAGCCCCAGCATTTT. This encodes CASSLMHRGGYSNQPQHF.

The chain couples TRBV9 to TRBJ2-5; D not certain. The CDR3 is made up of 18 amino acids. Looked up from germline, CDR1 is SGDLS and CDR2 is YYNGEE. The V end lost 1 base, the J end lost 3 bases, and 22 bases lay between the germline ends. CDR3: CASSVHGEVGGVEETQYF. Written as DNA, the CDR3 is TGTGCCAGCAGCGTACATGGTGAGGTGGGCGGAGTGGAAGAGACCCAGTACTTC.

The V and J genes are TRBV20-1 and TRBJ2-2; perhaps TRBD1 as D (6 bases). Trimming pared 0 bases from V and 3 bases from J, leaving 14 bases between. Germline CDR1 reads DFQATT; CDR2 reads SNEGSKA (reference sequence). The CDR3 consists of 16 residues. This CDR3 is CSARDYRASDTGELFF. DNA of the CDR3: TGCAGTGCTAGAGATTACAGGGCATCTGACACCGGGGAGCTGTTTTTT.